The 16 T cell receptor beta chains below come from one sample, sequenced in a study of type 1 and type 2 diabetes patients. PCR was run on genomic DNA. Amplification of the beta chain CDR3 used 30 forward and 13 reverse multiplex primers. MiXCR was run by TCRdb on the multiplex PCR reads, yielding one entry per CDR3 protein. The repertoire holds 250,000 or so distinct CDR3 sequences, with roughly 50% as singletons. Sequenced material: peripheral blood mononuclear cells (PBMCs). The origin of the receptors is a man younger than 30 with type 2 diabetes.

J is TRBJ1-6 and V is TRBV6-5; tentative D call: TRBD1 (6 bases). Trimming removed 2 bases from V and 8 bases from J, with 13 bases in between. The germline V gene encodes CDR1 MNHEY and CDR2 SVGAGI. This CDR3 is 15 amino acids long. CDR3 sequence: CASSYGDRLDSPLHF. The CDR3 DNA is TGTGCCAGCAGTTACGGCGACAGGCTCGATTCACCCCTCCACTTT.

This sequence joins TRBV14 and TRBJ1-6, with D possibly TRBD1 on 6 matching bases. The CDR3 covers 15 residues. V lost 3 bases and J 8 bases, leaving 14 bases between the germline ends. The germline V gene encodes CDR1 SGHDN and CDR2 FVKESK. The CDR3 region is CASSQNRVWYSPLHF. CDR3 in DNA: TGTGCCAGCAGCCAGAACAGGGTTTGGTATTCACCCCTCCACTTT.

This clonotype was seen a few times. The V gene is TRBV4-2, the J gene TRBJ2-5, with D hard to call. The CDR3 has 14 amino acids. The ends were cut back, 0 bases at V and 5 bases at J, with 10 bases in the middle. Germline assignment: CDR1 LGHNA and CDR2 YNFKEQ. CDR3 region: CASSQEWGRETQYF. In nucleotides, the CDR3 is TGTGCCAGCAGCCAAGAATGGGGAAGGGAGACCCAGTACTTC.

This chain links TRBV11-2 with TRBJ2-1; 8 nucleotides line up with TRBD1. Germline V lookup: CDR1 SGHAT, CDR2 FQNNGV. V was pared by 5 bases and J by 10 bases, with 10 bases of the junction left unmatched. This CDR3 comprises 14 residues. CDR3 region: CASSSPGQEKEQFF. The DNA of the CDR3 is TGTGCCAGCAGCAGCCCGGGACAGGAGAAGGAGCAGTTCTTC.

This clonotype has a handful of counts. Given a much more abundant clone one base away, this may be a read error. The chain recombines TRBV2 with TRBJ2-7; the D gene is possibly TRBD2 (5 bases). The DNA matches TRBJ2-1 better at its end, which makes the J call doubtful. This CDR3 region has 12 residues. CDR1 and CDR2 (germline): SNHLY, FYNNEI. CDR3 sequence: CASKASSYEQFF. The CDR3 bases are TGTGCCAGCAAAGCTAGCTCCTACGAGCAGTTCTTC.

The chain is built from TRBV5-1 and TRBJ1-2; 8 nucleotides line up with TRBD1. CDR1 is SGHRS and CDR2 is YFSETQ in the germline V gene. The trim removed 0 bases at V and 2 bases at J, leaving 6 bases unmatched. The CDR3 has 16 residues. CDR3 protein: CASSLGLGTGNYGYTF. The CDR3 DNA sequence: TGCGCCAGCAGCTTGGGTCTCGGGACAGGAAACTATGGCTACACCTTC.

The V call is TRBV2, the J call TRBJ1-5; 9 nucleotides line up with TRBD1. V lost 5 bases, J lost 6 bases, and 5 bases stayed unmatched. The CDR3 sequence is 14 residues long. The V gene's germline CDR1 is SNHLY and CDR2 FYNNEI. CDR3 amino acids: CASSRQGDRQPQHF. CDR3 in DNA: TGTGCCAGCAGTCGACAGGGGGATCGTCAGCCCCAGCATTTT.

The chain joins TRBV5-4 to TRBJ2-7; D is possibly TRBD1 (6 bases). V lost 6 bases, J lost 0 bases, and 7 bases lay in between. CDR1 SGHNT and CDR2 YYREEE come from the germline V gene (reference sequence). The CDR3 is made up of 12 amino acids. The CDR3 loop is CASTDSSYEQYF. The CDR3 coding sequence is TGTGCCAGCACGGACAGCTCCTACGAGCAGTACTTC.

This clonotype was recorded at least ten times. The chain couples TRBV20-1 to TRBJ1-6; maybe TRBD1 (5 bases). Deletions cut 3 bases from V and 13 bases from J, with 22 bases between. This CDR3 is built from 15 residues. Germline V gives CDR1 DFQATT, CDR2 SNEGSKA (reference sequence). CDR3 residues: CSASRRVPPRIPLHF. CDR3 DNA: TGCAGTGCTAGCCGCAGGGTTCCCCCCCGAATCCCCCTCCACTTT.

CDR3 loop: CASRGPGQGEDTQYF. The CDR3 DNA follows: TGTGCCAGCAGAGGTCCGGGACAGGGGGAAGATACGCAGTATTTT. The chain carries TRBV6-4 and TRBJ2-3; 11 bases are a match to TRBD1. The CDR3 covers 15 residues. J was trimmed by 5 bases and V by 6 bases; bases with no gene match: 7. Germline CDR1 is MRHNA and CDR2 is SNTAGT.

This clonotype was detected a few times. The V call is TRBV7-2, the J call TRBJ2-7; D not resolved. Germline CDR1 reads SGHTA; CDR2 reads FQGNSA. V was shortened by 4 bases and J by 5 bases, with 15 bases between the two germline ends. The CDR3 is 14 residues long. In DNA form, the CDR3 reads TGTGCCAGCAGCTACCAACCGGGCCCCGACGAGCAGTACTTC. As protein: CASSYQPGPDEQYF. The variable domain in full, completed from reference TRBV7-2 and TRBJ2-7, reads GAGVSQSPSNKVTEKGKDVELRCDPISGHTALYWYRQSLGQGLEFLIYFQGNSAPDKSGLPSDRFSAERTGGSVSTLTIQRTQQEDSAVYLCASSYQPGPDEQYFGPGTRLTVT.

The sample holds a few counts of this clonotype. V and J are TRBV7-2 and TRBJ2-5; 8 bases match TRBD1. From germline, CDR1 is SGHTA and CDR2 FQGNSA. The CDR3 sequence is 15 residues long. The junction had 8 bases not matched to a gene; V was cut back by 3 bases and J by 5 bases. CDR3 nucleotide sequence: TGTGCCAGCAGCTTGGCAGACAGGGGAGGCGAGACCCAGTACTTC. Translating it yields CASSLADRGGETQYF.

DNA of the CDR3: TGTGCCAGCAGCGTAATTGTGAAGAGTGTGGGCTACACCTTC. Its translation: CASSVIVKSVGYTF. The rearrangement joins TRBV9 to TRBJ1-2; D remains unclear. The germline V gene encodes CDR1 SGDLS and CDR2 YYNGEE. There are 14 residues in the CDR3. Trimming cost V 1 base and J 8 bases, with 15 bases left between them.

The CDR3 sequence: CSALKYSSGGYTF. For the CDR3, the DNA is TGCAGTGCCCTCAAATACTCCTCGGGGGGCTACACCTTC. The gene calls are TRBV20-1 and TRBJ1-2, with D unresolved. The CDR3 length is 13 residues. The V and J ends lost 6 bases and 8 bases respectively, with 19 bases between them. Germline CDR1 DFQATT, CDR2 SNEGSKA (reference sequence).

The gene calls are TRBV10-1 and TRBJ2-1; 11 bases fit TRBD1. Trimming at V came to 5 bases and at J to 0 bases, leaving 15 bases not matched to a gene. Germline CDR1 reads WNHNN; CDR2 reads SYGVQD (reference sequence). This CDR3 is 20 amino acids long. CDR3 region: CASSPGQGGRALSSYNEQFF. The CDR3 DNA follows: TGCGCCAGCAGTCCGGGACAGGGGGGGAGAGCCTTAAGCTCCTACAATGAGCAGTTCTTC.

In this sample, this clonotype turned up a few times. J is TRBJ2-3 and V is TRBV24-1, with D unclear. V was trimmed by 4 bases and J by 0 bases, leaving 16 bases between them. The CDR3 has 17 amino acids. The germline CDR1 and CDR2 sequences are KGHDR and SFDVKD. CDR3 region: CATSDHRRRASTDTQYF. The CDR3 region has the DNA TGTGCCACCAGTGACCACAGAAGACGGGCTAGCACAGATACGCAGTATTTT.